This TCR beta chain was captured in a study of cytomegalovirus exposure and HLA in healthy donors. General observations from the study: A later analysis found TCR association rates differed by HLA locus, highest for DRB1 and lowest for HLA-C. Earlier analysis yielded a pattern in which most TCR beta V segments were productive about 90% or about 30% of the time. In vitro confirmation showed a few CMV-associated chains to be CMV antigen specific.

Primers: 60 Vbeta forward and 13 Jbeta reverse. The assay was immunoSEQ multiplex PCR, and TCRdb's table has in-frame clones only and misses some. The sample records about 190,000 clones, more than 70% being singletons. A note on this clone: Its antigen is unknown.

Trimming took 6 bases from V and 3 from J, leaving 6 bases between them. The germline gives CDR1 MDHEN, CDR2 SYDVKM. The CDR3 is made up of 11 amino acids. This chain links TRBV28 with TRBJ2-7; unclear D gene. The TCR originated in a man aged 25-45 years in good health and CMV-seropositive. The sample taken for sequencing was PBMCs. The CDR3, as DNA: TGTGCCAGCAGCTCTTACTACGAGCAGTACTTC. It codes for CASSSYYEQYF.